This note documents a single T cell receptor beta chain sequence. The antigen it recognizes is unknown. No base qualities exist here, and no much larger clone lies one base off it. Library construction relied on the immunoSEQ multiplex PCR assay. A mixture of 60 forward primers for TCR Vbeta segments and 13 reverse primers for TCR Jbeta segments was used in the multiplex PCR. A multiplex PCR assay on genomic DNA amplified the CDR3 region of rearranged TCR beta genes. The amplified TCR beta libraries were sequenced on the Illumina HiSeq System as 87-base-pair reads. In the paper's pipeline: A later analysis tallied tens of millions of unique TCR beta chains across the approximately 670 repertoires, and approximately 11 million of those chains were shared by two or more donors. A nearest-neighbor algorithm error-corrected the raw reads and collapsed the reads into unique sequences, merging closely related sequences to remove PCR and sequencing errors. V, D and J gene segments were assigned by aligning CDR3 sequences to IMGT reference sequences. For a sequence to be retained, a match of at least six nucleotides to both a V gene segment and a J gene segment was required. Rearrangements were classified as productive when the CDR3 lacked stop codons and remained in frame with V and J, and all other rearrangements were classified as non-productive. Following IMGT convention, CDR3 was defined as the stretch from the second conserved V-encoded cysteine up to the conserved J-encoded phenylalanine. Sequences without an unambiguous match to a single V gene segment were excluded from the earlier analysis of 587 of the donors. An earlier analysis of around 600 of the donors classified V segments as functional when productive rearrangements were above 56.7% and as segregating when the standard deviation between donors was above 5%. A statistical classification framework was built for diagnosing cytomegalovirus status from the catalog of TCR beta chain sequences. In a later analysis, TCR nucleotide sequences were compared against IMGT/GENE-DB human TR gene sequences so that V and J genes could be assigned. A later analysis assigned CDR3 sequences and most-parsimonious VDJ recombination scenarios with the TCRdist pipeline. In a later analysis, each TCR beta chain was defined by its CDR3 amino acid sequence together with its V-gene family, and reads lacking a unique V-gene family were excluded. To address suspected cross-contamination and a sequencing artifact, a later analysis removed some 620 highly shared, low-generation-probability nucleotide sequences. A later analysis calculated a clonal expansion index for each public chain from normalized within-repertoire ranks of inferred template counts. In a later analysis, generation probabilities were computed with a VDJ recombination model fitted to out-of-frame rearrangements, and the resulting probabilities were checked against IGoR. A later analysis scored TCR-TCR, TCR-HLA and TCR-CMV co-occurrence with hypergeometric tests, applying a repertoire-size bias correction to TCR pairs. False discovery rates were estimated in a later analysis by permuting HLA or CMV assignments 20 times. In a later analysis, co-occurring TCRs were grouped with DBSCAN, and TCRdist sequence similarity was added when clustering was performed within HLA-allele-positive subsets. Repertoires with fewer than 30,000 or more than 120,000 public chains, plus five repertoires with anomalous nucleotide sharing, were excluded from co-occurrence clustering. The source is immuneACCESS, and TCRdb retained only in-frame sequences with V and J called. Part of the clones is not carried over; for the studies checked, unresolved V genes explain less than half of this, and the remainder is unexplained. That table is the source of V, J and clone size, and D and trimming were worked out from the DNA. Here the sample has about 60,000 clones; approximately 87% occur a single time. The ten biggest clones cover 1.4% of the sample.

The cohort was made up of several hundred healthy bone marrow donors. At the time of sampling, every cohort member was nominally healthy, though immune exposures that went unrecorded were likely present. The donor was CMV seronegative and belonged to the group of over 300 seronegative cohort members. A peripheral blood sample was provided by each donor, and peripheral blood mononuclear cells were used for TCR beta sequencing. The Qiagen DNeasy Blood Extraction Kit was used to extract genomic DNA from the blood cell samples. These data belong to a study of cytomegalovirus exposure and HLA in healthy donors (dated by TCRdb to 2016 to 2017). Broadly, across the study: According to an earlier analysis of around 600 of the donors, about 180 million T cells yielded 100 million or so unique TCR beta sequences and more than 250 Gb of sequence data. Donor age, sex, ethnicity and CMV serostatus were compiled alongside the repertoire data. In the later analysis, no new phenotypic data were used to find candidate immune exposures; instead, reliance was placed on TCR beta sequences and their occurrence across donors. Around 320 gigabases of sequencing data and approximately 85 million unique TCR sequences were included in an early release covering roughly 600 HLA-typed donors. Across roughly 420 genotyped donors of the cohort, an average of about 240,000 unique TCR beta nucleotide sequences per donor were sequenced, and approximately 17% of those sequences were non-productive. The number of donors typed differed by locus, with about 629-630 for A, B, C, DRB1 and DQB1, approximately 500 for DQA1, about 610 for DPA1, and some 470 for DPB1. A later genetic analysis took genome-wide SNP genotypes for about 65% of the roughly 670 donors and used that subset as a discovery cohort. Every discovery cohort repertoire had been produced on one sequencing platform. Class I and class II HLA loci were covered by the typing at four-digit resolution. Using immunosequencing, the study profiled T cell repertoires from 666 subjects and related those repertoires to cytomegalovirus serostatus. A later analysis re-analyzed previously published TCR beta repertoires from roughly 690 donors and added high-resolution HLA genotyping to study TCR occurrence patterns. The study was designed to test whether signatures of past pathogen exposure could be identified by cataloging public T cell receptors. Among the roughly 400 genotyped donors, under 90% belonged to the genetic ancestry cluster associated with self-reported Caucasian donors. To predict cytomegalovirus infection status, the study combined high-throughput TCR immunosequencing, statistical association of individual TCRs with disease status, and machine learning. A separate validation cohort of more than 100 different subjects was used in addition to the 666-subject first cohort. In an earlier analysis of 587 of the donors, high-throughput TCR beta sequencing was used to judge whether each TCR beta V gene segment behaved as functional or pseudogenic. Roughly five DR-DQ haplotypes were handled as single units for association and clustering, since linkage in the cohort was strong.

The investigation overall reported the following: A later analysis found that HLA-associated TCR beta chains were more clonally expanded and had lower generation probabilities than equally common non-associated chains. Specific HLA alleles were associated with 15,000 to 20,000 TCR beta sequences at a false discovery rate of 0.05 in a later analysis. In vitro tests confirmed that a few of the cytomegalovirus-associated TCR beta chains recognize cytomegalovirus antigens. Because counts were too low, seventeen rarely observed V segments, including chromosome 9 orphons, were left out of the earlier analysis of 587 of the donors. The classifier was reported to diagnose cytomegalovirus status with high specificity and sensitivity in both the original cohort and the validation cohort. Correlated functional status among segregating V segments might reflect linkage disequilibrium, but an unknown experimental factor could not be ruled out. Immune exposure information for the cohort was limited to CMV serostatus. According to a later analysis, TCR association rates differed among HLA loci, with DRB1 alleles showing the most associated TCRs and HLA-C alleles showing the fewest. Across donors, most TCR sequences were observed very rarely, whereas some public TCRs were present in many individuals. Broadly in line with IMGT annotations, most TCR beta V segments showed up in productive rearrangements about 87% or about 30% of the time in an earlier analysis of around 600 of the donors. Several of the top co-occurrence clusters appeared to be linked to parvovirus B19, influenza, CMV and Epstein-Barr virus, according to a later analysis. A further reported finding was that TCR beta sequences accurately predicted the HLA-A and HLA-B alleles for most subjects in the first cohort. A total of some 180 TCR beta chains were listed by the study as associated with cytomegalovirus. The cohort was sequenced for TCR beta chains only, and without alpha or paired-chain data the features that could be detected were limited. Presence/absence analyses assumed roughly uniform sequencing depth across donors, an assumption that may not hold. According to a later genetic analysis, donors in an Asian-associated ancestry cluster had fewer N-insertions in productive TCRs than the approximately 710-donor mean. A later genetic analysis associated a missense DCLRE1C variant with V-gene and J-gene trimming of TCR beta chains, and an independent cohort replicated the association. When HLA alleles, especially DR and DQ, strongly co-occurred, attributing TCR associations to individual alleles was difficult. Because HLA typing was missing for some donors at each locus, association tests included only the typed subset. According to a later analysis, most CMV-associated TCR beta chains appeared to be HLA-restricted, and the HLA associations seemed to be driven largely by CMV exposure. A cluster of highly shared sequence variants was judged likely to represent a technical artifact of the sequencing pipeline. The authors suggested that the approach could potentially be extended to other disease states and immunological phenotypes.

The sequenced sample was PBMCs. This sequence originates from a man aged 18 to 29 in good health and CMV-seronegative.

The CDR3 region reads CASSLLGPGFPDTQYF. The sequenced DNA: TGCGCCAGCAGCTTATTAGGCCCGGGGTTCCCAGATACGCAGTATTTT. Recombination connected TRBV5-1 to TRBJ2-3; 5 matching bases give a weak D call of TRBD2. V is pared back by 2 bases and J by 4 bases, with 17 bases lying between the germline termini. The CDR3 runs 16 residues from the cysteine to the phenylalanine. Only the CDR3 part of the read is kept: 48 bases, read in frame from the first base. Reading the germline V gene gives CDR1 SGHRS and CDR2 YFSETQ. Where the CDR3 stops, the reference TRBV5-1 and TRBJ2-3 genes take over; the full variable domain is KAGVTQTPRYLIKTRGQQVTLSCSPISGHRSVSWYQQTPGQGLQFLFEYFSETQRNKGNFPGRFSGRQFSNSRSEMNVSTLELGDSALYLCASSLLGPGFPDTQYFGPGTRLTVL.